This T cell receptor beta chain came from a study of brain metastases from non-small cell lung cancer. General study results and limits: Compared with primary tumors, brain metastases showed less T-cell infiltration. Metastases had sparse T cells but largely shared repertoires with primaries. In over 55% of brain metastases, T-cell clones were expanded compared with matched primary tumors.

The germline gives CDR1 SGHNT, CDR2 YENEEA. The CDR3 contains 15 residues. Of note for this clone: No antigen is known for it. A junction end diverges from the germline sequence, so it may reflect a read error. This specimen includes other DNA sequences encoding the same CDR3.

Clones were sequenced by immunoSEQ multiplex PCR, and TCRdb holds only the in-frame ones, with some missing. The table has over 1,500 clones, around four fifths seen once. The chain combines TRBV11-3 with TRBJ2-3; weak D call: TRBD2 (5 bases). What was sequenced was primary lung tumor tissue. The sequence came from a donor at least 40 years old with non-small cell lung cancer. The CDR3 DNA reads TGTGCTAGCAGCTTAGATTCGGGAAGCACAGATACGCAGTATTTT. Its translation: CASSLDSGSTDTQYF.